The 22 T cell receptor beta chains below were found in one sample sequenced in a study of blood T cell repertoires in COVID-19. Assay used: immunoSEQ multiplex PCR; TCRdb lists only in-frame clones, some missing. The sample gives about 200,000 clones, 94% of which show up once; 0.6% to 0.8% is in the top ten. The material sequenced was peripheral blood. Receptors were obtained from a man younger than 40 with COVID-19, enrolled during active disease.

The chain couples TRBV28 to TRBJ1-4, with 7 bases identical to TRBD1. After removal of 4 bases from V and 3 bases from J, the junction contained 2 bases not matched to a gene. CDR1 MDHEN and CDR2 SYDVKM come from the germline V gene. The length of the CDR3 is 14 residues. The CDR3 reads CASSSQGSNEKLFF. CDR3 bases: TGTGCCAGCAGTTCACAGGGGTCTAATGAAAAACTGTTTTTT.

This chain links TRBV5-1 with TRBJ2-7, with D possibly TRBD1 on 6 matching bases. The length of the CDR3 is 14 residues. Germline V CDR1 and CDR2: SGHRS, YFSETQ. V was cut by 6 bases and J by 5 bases, with 18 bases left in between. In nucleotides, the CDR3 is TGCGCCAGCACCCCCGACAGGAGAGATGACGAGCAGTACTTC. It encodes CASTPDRRDDEQYF.

The genes are TRBV7-9 and TRBJ2-7; TRBD2 matches 8 bases. Germline values: CDR1 SEHNR, CDR2 FQNEAQ (reference sequence). The CDR3 totals 17 residues. V was clipped by 2 bases and J by 3 bases; unmatched bases: 12. CDR3 amino acids: CASSLRWGLRGDYEQYF. CDR3 sequence (DNA): TGTGCCAGCAGCTTAAGGTGGGGTCTGCGGGGGGACTACGAGCAGTACTTC.

The chain couples TRBV11-2 to TRBJ1-1; the match to TRBD1 covers 9 bases. Germline V gene sequence: CDR1 SGHAT, CDR2 FQNNGV. This CDR3 region has 16 residues. After removal of 3 bases from V and 0 bases from J, the junction contained 5 bases not matched to a gene. The CDR3 loop reads CASSFTGTGLNTEAFF. The CDR3 DNA is TGTGCCAGCAGCTTTACCGGGACAGGGTTGAACACTGAAGCTTTCTTT.

The chain is built from TRBV2 and TRBJ2-7; no definite D call. The CDR3 is 12 amino acids. Trimming stripped 6 bases from V and 0 bases from J, with 6 bases between. In germline, CDR1 is SNHLY, CDR2 FYNNEI. The CDR3 here is CASSGSSYEQYF. DNA for the CDR3: TGTGCCAGCAGCGGTAGCTCCTACGAGCAGTACTTC.

The chain is built from TRBV10-1 and TRBJ2-7; D may be TRBD1 (5 bases). Deletions cut 4 bases from V and 5 bases from J, with 12 bases between. The CDR3 is 13 amino acids. Germline V gene sequence: CDR1 WNHNN, CDR2 SYGVQD (reference sequence). CDR3 protein: CASSGAGRNEQYF. As DNA, the CDR3 is TGCGCCAGCAGTGGGGCAGGGCGGAACGAGCAGTACTTC.

V is TRBV13 and J is TRBJ1-1, with 9 nucleotides matching TRBD1. V lost 8 bases, J lost 4 bases, and 5 bases stayed unmatched. Germline V gene lookup returns CDR1 PRHDT and CDR2 FYEKMQ (reference sequence). CDR3 length: 13 residues. This CDR3 is CASSTGGVTEAFF. The CDR3 nucleotides are TGTGCCAGCTCGACAGGGGGGGTCACTGAAGCTTTCTTT.

This clone showed up just a few times. The chain recombines TRBV11-2 with TRBJ2-7; no clear D gene. CDR1 and CDR2 from the germline V gene are SGHAT and FQNNGV. V lost 2 bases to trimming and J lost 5 bases, with 10 bases between them. The CDR3 totals 13 residues. As DNA, the CDR3 is TGTGCCAGCAGCTTATCTGCGCCAAACGAGCAGTACTTC. Protein: CASSLSAPNEQYF.

The chain recombines TRBV19 with TRBJ1-2; D ambiguous. The ends were cut back, 3 bases at V and 1 base at J, with 12 bases in the middle. From germline, CDR1 is LNHDA and CDR2 SQIVND (reference sequence). This CDR3 comprises 15 residues. In DNA form, the CDR3 reads TGTGCCAGTAGTATCGGACGGACTTATAACTATGGCTACACCTTC. Its translation is CASSIGRTYNYGYTF.

The chain employs TRBV7-3 and TRBJ2-5; D possibly corresponds to TRBD2 (5 bases). Germline V CDR1 and CDR2: SGHTA, FQGTGA. This CDR3 has 13 amino acids. V was clipped by 0 bases and J by 5 bases, with 7 bases between them. The CDR3 sequence is CASSLTSVETQYF. Here the CDR3 DNA reads TGTGCCAGCAGCTTAACTAGCGTCGAGACCCAGTACTTC.

The chain has TRBV6-1 and TRBJ1-2; 12 bases agree with TRBD1. Germline V lookup: CDR1 MNHNS, CDR2 SASEGT. This CDR3 region has 18 residues. Germline trimming cut 2 bases from V and 5 bases from J; bases unmatched to any gene: 12. DNA of the CDR3: TGTGCCAGCAGTGAAATAGGGACAGGGGGCCCCGTGAGGTATGGCTACACCTTC. Translated, it gives CASSEIGTGGPVRYGYTF.

This clone has a single count. The chain recombines TRBV27 with TRBJ2-2; possibly TRBD2 for D (6 bases). This CDR3 has 16 residues. Trimming left V 6 bases short and J 0 bases short, with 14 bases between. CDR1 and CDR2 from the germline V gene are MNHEY and SMNVEV (reference sequence). DNA for the CDR3: TGTGCCAGCAGCCCAACTAGCAGCTCGAACACCGGGGAGCTGTTTTTT. Residues: CASSPTSSSNTGELFF.

The V gene is TRBV5-1, the J gene TRBJ2-3; D remains ambiguous. Germline assignment: CDR1 SGHRS and CDR2 YFSETQ. The V and J ends lost 4 bases and 2 bases respectively, with 14 bases between them. The CDR3 covers 15 residues. CDR3 DNA sequence: TGCGCCAGCAGCATCGGCGGTAAAAACACAGATACGCAGTATTTT. As protein: CASSIGGKNTDTQYF. Filled out from reference TRBV5-1 and TRBJ2-3, the complete variable domain reads KAGVTQTPRYLIKTRGQQVTLSCSPISGHRSVSWYQQTPGQGLQFLFEYFSETQRNKGNFPGRFSGRQFSNSRSEMNVSTLELGDSALYLCASSIGGKNTDTQYFGPGTRLTVL.

This chain connects TRBV5-4 to TRBJ1-3; TRBD1 matches at 7 bases. The CDR3 has 16 residues. Trimming removed 4 bases from V and 0 bases from J; junction bases left unmatched: 7. CDR1 and CDR2 from the germline V gene are SGHNT and YYREEE (reference sequence). The CDR3 loop reads CASSVDRAISGNTIYF. CDR3 DNA: TGTGCCAGCAGCGTTGACAGGGCCATCTCTGGAAACACCATATATTTT. The complete variable domain, with remaining parts taken from reference TRBV5-4 and TRBJ1-3, reads ETGVTQSPTHLIKTRGQQVTLRCSSQSGHNTVSWYQQALGQGPQFIFQYYREEENGRGNFPPRFSGLQFPNYSSELNVNALELDDSALYLCASSVDRAISGNTIYFGEGSWLTVV.

This chain joins TRBV30 and TRBJ1-2, with TRBD1 matching over 7 bases. V lost 0 bases and J lost 4; bases outside the gene matches: 8. The CDR3 spans 15 residues. Germline CDR1 GTSNPN, CDR2 SVGIG (reference sequence). CDR3 in amino acids: CAWSVPAGTVYGYTF. CDR3 DNA sequence: TGTGCCTGGAGTGTACCCGCGGGGACAGTCTATGGCTACACCTTC.

The table lists this clone with a few counts. The chain joins TRBV25-1 to TRBJ1-2, with D perhaps TRBD1 (6 bases). The CDR3 is 13 amino acids. Germline V gene lookup returns CDR1 MGHDK and CDR2 SYGVNS. The V and J ends lost 3 bases and 7 bases respectively, with 12 bases between them. The CDR3 DNA is TGTGCCAGCAGTGAGGGCAGGGGCTTTGGCTACACCTTC. Protein product: CASSEGRGFGYTF.

This chain connects TRBV14 to TRBJ1-6; D gene uncertain. Germline lookup yields CDR1 SGHDN and CDR2 FVKESK. Trimming stripped 0 bases from V and 4 bases from J, with 7 bases between. This CDR3 comprises 15 residues. The CDR3 DNA follows: TGTGCCAGCAGCCAAGATCCGGGGTATAATTCACCCCTCCACTTT. It yields the protein CASSQDPGYNSPLHF.

V usage is TRBV4-1 and J usage is TRBJ1-2, with 9 bases lining up with TRBD1. Per germline, CDR1 MGHRA and CDR2 YSYEKL. The ends lost 0 bases at V and 2 bases at J; junction bases unmatched: 4. The CDR3 runs 16 residues. This chain's CDR3 is CASSQEPGTGNYGYTF. As DNA, the CDR3 is TGCGCCAGCAGCCAAGAACCGGGGACAGGGAACTATGGCTACACCTTC.

The chain uses TRBV18 and TRBJ1-5; the D gene is possibly TRBD1 (6 bases). This CDR3 has 14 amino acids. V was cut by 3 bases and J by 1 base, with 7 bases left in between. Germline assignment: CDR1 KGHSH and CDR2 LQKENI. CDR3 residues: CASSPGTSNQPQHF. DNA of the CDR3: TGTGCCAGCTCACCCGGGACAAGCAATCAGCCCCAGCATTTT.

The V call is TRBV11-3, the J call TRBJ1-1, with TRBD1 identical over 7 bases. Germline lookup yields CDR1 SGHNT and CDR2 YENEEA. The CDR3 contains 15 residues. V lost 4 bases to trimming and J lost 1 base; unmatched junction nucleotides: 6. CDR3 nucleotides: TGTGCCAGCAGCTCCAGCCGACAGGGGAACACTGAAGCTTTCTTT. Protein product: CASSSSRQGNTEAFF.

The rearrangement uses TRBV3-1 (or the pseudogene TRBV3-2) and TRBJ2-3, with a possible D match to TRBD2 (5 bases). CDR1 is LGHDT and CDR2 is YNNKEL in the germline V gene (reference sequence). The CDR3 is made up of 13 amino acids. V lost 1 base and J lost 4, with 6 bases in between. The CDR3 DNA reads TGTGCCAGCAGCCAAGGCGGGTCAGATACGCAGTATTTT. Translated: CASSQGGSDTQYF.

The J gene is TRBJ1-5, the V gene TRBV10-2; D is possibly TRBD1 (6 bases). V lost 8 bases to trimming and J lost 4 bases, with 12 bases between them. Germline CDR1 is WSHSY and CDR2 is SAAADI. This CDR3 comprises 13 residues. CDR3 sequence: CASSGQTNQPQHF. DNA for the CDR3: TGCGCCAGCTCCGGACAGACAAATCAGCCCCAGCATTTT.